This TCR beta chain derives from a study of technical replicates of blood from several donors. The data were produced by immunoSEQ multiplex PCR, yet TCRdb's version contains in-frame clones alone and is incomplete. Counted here are about 59,000 clones, around 93% occurring once; the ten biggest clones make up 4.2%. The CDR3 is 15 amino acids. Germline loops: CDR1 MNHEY, CDR2 SVGAGI. V dropped 6 bases and J dropped 2; count of bases not matched to a gene: 3. The rearrangement links TRBV6-5 to TRBJ2-5; 13 nucleotides align to TRBD2. The sample consisted of PBMCs. The sequence was obtained from a human donor in good health. Some clones in this sample may be carry-over from other donors' samples. The CDR3 region is CASRGLAGPQETQYF. As DNA, the CDR3 is TGTGCCAGCAGGGGACTAGCGGGACCTCAAGAGACCCAGTACTTC.